These 27 T cell receptor beta chains came from one sample sequenced in a study of OX40 agonist ivuxolimab in advanced cancers. Libraries were made using the immunoSEQ multiplex PCR assay. Entries here come from immuneACCESS through TCRdb and include only in-frame sequences with V and J called. Some clones fail to appear in such tables; in the studies checked, an unresolved V gene covers under half of the shortfall, and the cause of the remainder is unknown. For this sample there are over 55,000 clones; over 75% appear just once. The ten largest clones represent 11% of the sample. Sample: CD4+ or CD8+ T cells sorted from blood, taken in a trial of the OX40 agonist ivuxolimab. These TCRs come from an adult with an advanced solid tumor such as melanoma, head and neck, liver or kidney cancer.

The chain joins TRBV18 to TRBJ2-2; unclear D gene. The germline CDR1 and CDR2 sequences are KGHSH and LQKENI. V was pared by 4 bases and J by 0 bases, with 9 bases between. The CDR3 spans 15 residues. DNA for the CDR3: TGTGCCAGCTCACAAGACACAACGAACACCGGGGAGCTGTTTTTT. As protein: CASSQDTTNTGELFF.

This rearrangement joins TRBV5-4 to TRBJ1-2, with no clear D. The CDR3 is 12 amino acids. Germline V gene data show CDR1 as SGHNT and CDR2 as YYREEE (reference sequence). V was pared by 3 bases and J by 5 bases, with 8 bases between. The CDR3 DNA reads TGTGCCAGCAGCTCAATATGGTATGGCTACACCTTC. It specifies CASSSIWYGYTF.

This chain joins TRBV28 and TRBJ2-1; TRBD2 matches 14 bases. The V gene's germline CDR1 is MDHEN and CDR2 SYDVKM. The CDR3 sequence is 15 residues long. V lost 8 bases and J lost 5; bases outside the gene matches: 5. The CDR3 spells CASSRLAGGNNEQFF. CDR3 DNA: TGTGCCAGCTCCCGACTAGCGGGGGGGAACAATGAGCAGTTCTTC.

The chain combines TRBV28 with TRBJ2-3, with a tentative D call TRBD2 (5 bases). Trimming pared 5 bases from V and 1 base from J, leaving 13 bases between. Germline V lookup: CDR1 MDHEN, CDR2 SYDVKM. This CDR3 spans 15 amino acids. The CDR3 is CASSGREGGTDTQYF. The CDR3 bases are TGTGCCAGCAGTGGCCGTGAGGGTGGCACAGATACGCAGTATTTT.

This clone was found a few times. The chain is built from TRBV2 and TRBJ2-1; 10 bases line up with TRBD2. Germline assignment: CDR1 SNHLY and CDR2 FYNNEI. The CDR3 has 16 residues. The V segment lost 5 bases and the J segment 3 bases; nucleotides outside the gene matches: 7. The CDR3 nucleotides are TGTGCCAGCAGTTCCTTAGCGGGAGGATTCTACAATGAGCAGTTCTTC. Protein product: CASSSLAGGFYNEQFF. The variable domain in full, completed from reference TRBV2 and TRBJ2-1, reads EPEVTQTPSHQVTQMGQEVILRCVPISNHLYFYWYRQILGQKVEFLVSFYNNEISEKSEIFDDQFSVERPDGSNFTLKIRSTKLEDSAMYFCASSSLAGGFYNEQFFGPGTRLTVL.

The chain carries TRBV5-1 and TRBJ2-2; TRBD2 is a possible D gene (7 bases). Between the trimmed V and J ends, which lost 0 bases and 11 bases, there was a span of 20 bases. Germline loops: CDR1 SGHRS, CDR2 YFSETQ. The CDR3 is 16 amino acids. The CDR3 DNA reads as TGCGCCAGCAGCTTGGGGGGGTTCGGACAGCGGGATGAGCTGTTTTTT. It specifies CASSLGGFGQRDELFF.

V gene TRBV25-1 combines with J gene TRBJ2-5; tentatively, D is TRBD2 (5 bases). With the DNA end fitting TRBJ2-7 better, the J assignment may be wrong. Germline loops: CDR1 MGHDK, CDR2 SYGVNS. This CDR3 has 15 amino acids. In nucleotides, the CDR3 is TGTGCCAGCAGTCCCCCGGCAGCGGACTCCTACGAGCAGTACTTC. Amino acids: CASSPPAADSYEQYF.

The chain has TRBV19 and TRBJ2-7, with D hard to call. This CDR3 is 13 amino acids long. V lost 5 bases to trimming and J lost 0 bases, with 8 bases between them. Germline loops: CDR1 LNHDA, CDR2 SQIVND (reference sequence). CDR3 nucleotide sequence: TGTGCCAGTAGTCCCACCCGCTCCTACGAGCAGTACTTC. Protein sequence: CASSPTRSYEQYF.

The V gene is TRBV23-1, the J gene TRBJ1-2; D is unresolved. TRBV23-1 is flagged as an ORF with uncertain function. CDR3 length: 10 residues. V dropped 2 bases and J dropped 9 bases, with 4 bases sitting between them. The DNA for the CDR3 is TGCGCCAGCAGTCAACAATGCTACACCTTC. Encoded protein: CASSQQCYTF.

This clone was seen once. The chain joins TRBV5-1 to TRBJ2-7; D unclear. The CDR3 has 15 residues. V was shortened by 4 bases and J by 0 bases, with 14 bases between the two germline ends. Germline V gene sequence: CDR1 SGHRS, CDR2 YFSETQ. The chain's CDR3 is CASSPFSVSSYEQYF. The CDR3 nucleotides are TGCGCCAGCAGCCCGTTCTCAGTGAGCTCCTACGAGCAGTACTTC.

V and J are TRBV4-1 and TRBJ1-2; TRBD1 might be the D (5 bases). From germline, CDR1 is MGHRA and CDR2 YSYEKL. This CDR3 comprises 16 residues. V lost 2 bases and J 4 bases, leaving 17 bases between the germline ends. CDR3 sequence reads: CASSQILGGKSYGYTF. CDR3 coding DNA: TGCGCCAGCAGCCAAATTCTGGGGGGGAAAAGCTATGGCTACACCTTC.

J is TRBJ1-1 and V is TRBV10-1; D perhaps matches TRBD1 (6 bases). The V gene lost 8 bases and the J gene lost 1 base, with 14 bases spanning the gap. From germline, CDR1 is WNHNN and CDR2 SYGVQD (reference sequence). CDR3 length equals 14 residues. Here the CDR3 DNA reads TGCGCCAGCCAAAAAGGGGGTCAGAACACTGAAGCTTTCTTT. Its translation: CASQKGGQNTEAFF.

The CDR3 region has the DNA TGCGCCAGCAGCTTGAGTCAGGGGACCGGGGAGCTGTTTTTT. Translated: CASSLSQGTGELFF. The chain carries TRBV5-1 and TRBJ2-2; possible D gene TRBD1, 6 bases. V dropped 1 base and J dropped 5 bases, with 9 bases sitting between them. Germline loops: CDR1 SGHRS, CDR2 YFSETQ. This CDR3 has 14 amino acids.

The gene calls are TRBV2 and TRBJ2-1; D unresolved. The CDR3 spans 15 residues. V was shortened by 1 base and J by 0 bases, with 7 bases between the two germline ends. Germline V gene lookup returns CDR1 SNHLY and CDR2 FYNNEI. For the CDR3, the DNA is TGTGCCAGCAGTGAAGAGTCCAGCTCCTACAATGAGCAGTTCTTC. Its protein is CASSEESSSYNEQFF.

This chain links TRBV7-2 with TRBJ1-3; TRBD1 is a possible D gene (5 bases). This CDR3 spans 15 amino acids. Germline values: CDR1 SGHTA, CDR2 FQGNSA. V shed 5 bases and J shed 2 bases, with 13 bases lying between them. As DNA, the CDR3 is TGTGCCAGCAGCCTGGACATAACCCCTGGAAACACCATATATTTT. This gives the protein CASSLDITPGNTIYF.

V and J are TRBV5-1 and TRBJ1-4; D may be TRBD1 (6 bases). V shed 0 bases and J shed 8 bases, with 11 bases lying between them. The CDR3 is made up of 14 amino acids. The germline CDR1 and CDR2 sequences are SGHRS and YFSETQ. In DNA, the CDR3 is TGCGCCAGCAGCTTGGCCGGGGGCTGGGAAAAACTGTTTTTT. This sequence encodes CASSLAGGWEKLFF.

The V call is TRBV5-1, the J call TRBJ2-2; no reliable D call. The CDR3 has 14 amino acids. The V and J ends lost 4 bases and 3 bases respectively, with 10 bases between them. Looked up from germline, CDR1 is SGHRS and CDR2 is YFSETQ. The CDR3 nucleotides are TGCGCCAGCAGCACTGACCTACACACCGGGGAGCTGTTTTTT. Its translation is CASSTDLHTGELFF.

This clone was picked up one time. CDR3 bases: TGTGCCAGCAGCGTAGGACCGCAGCACCAAGAGACCCAGTACTTC. Translating gives CASSVGPQHQETQYF. The V call is TRBV9, the J call TRBJ2-5; D gene ambiguous. Trimming cost V 0 bases and J 0 bases, with 9 bases left between them. This CDR3 has 15 amino acids. Germline V gene lookup returns CDR1 SGDLS and CDR2 YYNGEE.

V is TRBV18 and J is TRBJ1-1, with no clear D. Germline values: CDR1 KGHSH, CDR2 LQKENI. This CDR3 is 16 amino acids long. V lost 0 bases, J lost 6 bases, and 17 bases lay in between. The CDR3 region has the DNA TGTGCCAGCTCACCACCAGGCTCTAGCCAAGGAGCTGAAGCTTTCTTT. It translates to CASSPPGSSQGAEAFF.

The rearrangement uses TRBV5-4 and TRBJ2-7, with 13 bases aligning to TRBD2. The CDR3 is made up of 15 amino acids. CDR1 is SGHNT and CDR2 is YYREEE in the germline V gene (reference sequence). The J segment lost 5 bases and the V segment lost 4 bases, leaving 6 bases of the junction unmatched. For the CDR3, the DNA is TGTGCCAGCAGCGGAAGGACTAGCGGGAGCCACGAGCAGTACTTC. Translation: CASSGRTSGSHEQYF.

The gene calls are TRBV15 and TRBJ1-1; D gene uncertain. Per the germline V gene, CDR1 is LNHNV and CDR2 is YYDKDF (reference sequence). V lost 2 bases and J lost 7, with 8 bases in between. The length of the CDR3 is 12 residues. This CDR3 is CATSRFPHEAFF. The CDR3 nucleotides read TGTGCCACCAGCAGATTCCCCCATGAAGCTTTCTTT.

The rearrangement uses TRBV6-1 and TRBJ1-5, with 8 bases aligning to TRBD1. Germline lookup yields CDR1 MNHNS and CDR2 SASEGT. J was trimmed by 5 bases and V by 6 bases; bases with no gene match: 6. The length of the CDR3 is 14 residues. The CDR3 DNA is TGTGCCAGCAGCAGACAGGGGATTGATCAGCCCCAGCATTTT. Translation gives CASSRQGIDQPQHF.

The chain combines TRBV19 with TRBJ2-7; 7 positions agree with TRBD1. V lost 0 bases, J lost 6 bases, and 2 bases stayed unmatched. Looked up from germline, CDR1 is LNHDA and CDR2 is SQIVND (reference sequence). The CDR3 covers 13 residues. The CDR3 DNA reads TGTGCCAGTAGTATAGAAGGGGGCTTCGAGCAGTACTTC. Translation gives CASSIEGGFEQYF.

The chain has TRBV4-1 and TRBJ1-2; D ambiguous. The CDR3 is 12 residues long. Per germline, CDR1 MGHRA and CDR2 YSYEKL. V shed 0 bases and J shed 4 bases, with 3 bases lying between them. CDR3: CASSQDPYGYTF. The CDR3 coding sequence is TGCGCCAGCAGCCAAGACCCCTATGGCTACACCTTC.

The chain combines TRBV2 with TRBJ2-5; D call uncertain. The CDR3 consists of 11 residues. V gave up 4 bases and J gave up 5 bases, with 5 bases separating them. The germline gives CDR1 SNHLY, CDR2 FYNNEI. The CDR3 protein is CASSGWETQYF. CDR3 in DNA: TGTGCCAGCAGTGGTTGGGAGACCCAGTACTTC. Full variable domain (rest looked up from reference TRBV2 and TRBJ2-5): EPEVTQTPSHQVTQMGQEVILRCVPISNHLYFYWYRQILGQKVEFLVSFYNNEISEKSEIFDDQFSVERPDGSNFTLKIRSTKLEDSAMYFCASSGWETQYFGPGTRLLVL.

The V call is TRBV5-1, the J call TRBJ2-5; 7 nucleotides line up with TRBD1. This CDR3 region has 14 residues. Losses at the gene ends were 4 bases for V and 0 bases for J; bases not matched to a gene: 3. In germline, CDR1 is SGHRS, CDR2 YFSETQ. CDR3: CASSIGTDQETQYF. The CDR3 nucleotides read TGCGCCAGCAGCATTGGGACAGACCAAGAGACCCAGTACTTC.

The genes are TRBV2 and TRBJ2-1; D not resolved. Trimming shortened V by 7 bases and J by 4 bases, and 5 bases separated the two germline ends. This CDR3 spans 11 amino acids. In germline, CDR1 is SNHLY, CDR2 FYNNEI. CDR3 bases: TGTGCCAGCAAACTTTACAATGAGCAGTTCTTC. Residues: CASKLYNEQFF. Drawing the rest from reference TRBV2 and TRBJ2-1, the complete variable domain is EPEVTQTPSHQVTQMGQEVILRCVPISNHLYFYWYRQILGQKVEFLVSFYNNEISEKSEIFDDQFSVERPDGSNFTLKIRSTKLEDSAMYFCASKLYNEQFFGPGTRLTVL.